The source of this T cell receptor (beta chain) is a study of human T cells and chemical hapten exposure. The study's library attached unique molecular identifiers to single cDNA molecules. Each CDR3 protein is one row after TCRdb ran MiXCR on the RACE reads. The sample includes about 130,000 distinct CDR3 sequences, roughly 9.5% of them seen just once. V shed 5 bases and J shed 5 bases, with 16 bases lying between them. The CDR3 extends over 15 amino acids. CDR1 is SEHNR, CDR2 FQNEAQ, per germline (reference sequence). Time point indicated: healthy volunteer bleed at 2 weeks. Unfractionated whole blood served as the source for total RNA extraction. The table lists this clonotype with a few counts. What it binds is unknown. The study, taken as a whole, reports: Counts of TCRs above 1 in 1000 frequency stayed unchanged with DPC sensitization.

This clonotype was obtained from a male donor in good health. Some clones in this sample may be carry-over from other donors' samples. Source material: whole blood. The rearrangement joins TRBV7-9 to TRBJ1-5; TRBD1 is a possible D gene (6 bases). CDR3 loop: CASSGNREVDQPQHF. CDR3 in DNA: TGTGCCAGCAGCGGAAACAGGGAAGTCGATCAGCCCCAGCATTTT.